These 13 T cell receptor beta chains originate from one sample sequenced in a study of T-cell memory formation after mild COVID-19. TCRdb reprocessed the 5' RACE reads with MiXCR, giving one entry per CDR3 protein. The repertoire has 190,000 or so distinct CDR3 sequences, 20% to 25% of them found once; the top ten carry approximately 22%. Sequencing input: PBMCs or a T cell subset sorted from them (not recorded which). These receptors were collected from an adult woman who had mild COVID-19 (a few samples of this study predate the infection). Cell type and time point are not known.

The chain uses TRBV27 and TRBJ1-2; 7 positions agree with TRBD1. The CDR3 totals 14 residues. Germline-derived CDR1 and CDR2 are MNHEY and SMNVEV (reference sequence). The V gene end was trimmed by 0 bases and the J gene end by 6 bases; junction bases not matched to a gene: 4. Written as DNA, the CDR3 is TGTGCCAGCAGTTTATCGGGGACAGACGATGGCTACACCTTC. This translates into CASSLSGTDDGYTF.

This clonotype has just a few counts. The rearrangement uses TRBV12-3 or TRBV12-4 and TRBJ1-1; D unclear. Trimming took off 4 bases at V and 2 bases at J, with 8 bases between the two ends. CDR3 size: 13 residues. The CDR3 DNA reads TGTGCCAGCAGTTGGAAAGTCAACACTGAAGCTTTCTTT. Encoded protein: CASSWKVNTEAFF.

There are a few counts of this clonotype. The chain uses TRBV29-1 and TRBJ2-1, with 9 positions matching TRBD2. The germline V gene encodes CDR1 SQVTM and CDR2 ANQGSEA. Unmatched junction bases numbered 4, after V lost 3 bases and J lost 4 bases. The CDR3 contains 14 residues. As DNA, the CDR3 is TGCAGCGTTGATCTAGCGGGGAATTACAATGAGCAGTTCTTC. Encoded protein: CSVDLAGNYNEQFF.

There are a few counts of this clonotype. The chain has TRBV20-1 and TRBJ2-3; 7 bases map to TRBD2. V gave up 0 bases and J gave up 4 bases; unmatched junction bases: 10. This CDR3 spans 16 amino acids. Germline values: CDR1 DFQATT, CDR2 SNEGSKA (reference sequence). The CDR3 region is CSARDGMAGVADTQYF. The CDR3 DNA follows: TGCAGTGCTAGAGATGGGATGGCGGGAGTTGCAGATACGCAGTATTTT.

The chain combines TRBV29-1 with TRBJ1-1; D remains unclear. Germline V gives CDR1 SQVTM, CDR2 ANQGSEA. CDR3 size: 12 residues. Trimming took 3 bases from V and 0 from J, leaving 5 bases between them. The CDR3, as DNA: TGCAGCGTTGAGGTCATGAACACTGAAGCTTTCTTT. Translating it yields CSVEVMNTEAFF.

The chain's CDR3 is CASTRAGVETQYF. The CDR3 DNA reads as TGTGCCAGCACTCGGGCGGGAGTAGAGACCCAGTACTTC. This chain connects TRBV6-2 or TRBV6-3 to TRBJ2-5; 7 bases map to TRBD2. V dropped 7 bases and J dropped 4; count of bases not matched to a gene: 6. The V gene's germline CDR1 is MNHEY and CDR2 SVGEGT. The CDR3 runs 13 residues.

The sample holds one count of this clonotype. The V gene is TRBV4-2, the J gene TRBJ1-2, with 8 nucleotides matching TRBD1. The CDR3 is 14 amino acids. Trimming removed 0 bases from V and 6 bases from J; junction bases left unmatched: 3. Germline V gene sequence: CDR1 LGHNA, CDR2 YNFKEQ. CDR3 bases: TGTGCCAGCAGCCAAGACCGGGGACAGGATGGCTACACCTTC. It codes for CASSQDRGQDGYTF.

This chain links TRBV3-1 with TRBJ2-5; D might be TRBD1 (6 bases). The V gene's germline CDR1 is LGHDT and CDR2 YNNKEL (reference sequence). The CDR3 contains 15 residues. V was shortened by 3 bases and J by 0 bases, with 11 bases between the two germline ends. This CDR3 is CASSQEQGYQETQYF. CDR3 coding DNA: TGTGCCAGCAGCCAGGAACAGGGATACCAAGAGACCCAGTACTTC.

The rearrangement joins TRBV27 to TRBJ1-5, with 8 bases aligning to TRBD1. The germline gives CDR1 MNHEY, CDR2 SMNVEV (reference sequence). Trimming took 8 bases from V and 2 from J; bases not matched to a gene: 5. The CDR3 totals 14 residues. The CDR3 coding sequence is TGTGCCAGCGCGCGGACAGGGCGCAATCAGCCCCAGCATTTT. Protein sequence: CASARTGRNQPQHF.

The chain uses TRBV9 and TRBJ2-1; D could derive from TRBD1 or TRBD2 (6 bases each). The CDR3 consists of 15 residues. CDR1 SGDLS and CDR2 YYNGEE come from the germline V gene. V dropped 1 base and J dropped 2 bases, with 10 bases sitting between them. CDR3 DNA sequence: TGTGCCAGCAGCGTAAGGGGGGACCCCTACAATGAGCAGTTCTTC. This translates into CASSVRGDPYNEQFF.

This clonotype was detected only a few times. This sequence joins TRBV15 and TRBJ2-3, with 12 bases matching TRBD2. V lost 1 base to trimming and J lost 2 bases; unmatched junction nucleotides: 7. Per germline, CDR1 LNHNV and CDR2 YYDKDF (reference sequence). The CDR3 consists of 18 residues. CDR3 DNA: TGTGCCACCAGCAGAGGTCCAGGACTAGCGGGAAACACAGATACGCAGTATTTT. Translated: CATSRGPGLAGNTDTQYF.

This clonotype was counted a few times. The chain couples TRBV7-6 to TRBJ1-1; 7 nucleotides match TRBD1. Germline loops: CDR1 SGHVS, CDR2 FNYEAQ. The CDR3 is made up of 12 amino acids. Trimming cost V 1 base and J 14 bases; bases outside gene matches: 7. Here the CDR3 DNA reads TGTGCCAGCAGCTTAGTCAGGGGGACTCTCTTCTTT. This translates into CASSLVRGTLFF.

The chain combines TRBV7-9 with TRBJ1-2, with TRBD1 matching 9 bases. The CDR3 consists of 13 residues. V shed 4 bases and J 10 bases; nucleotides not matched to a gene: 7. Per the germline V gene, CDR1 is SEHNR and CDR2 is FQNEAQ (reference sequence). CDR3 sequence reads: CASSSQGARDYTF. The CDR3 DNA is TGTGCCAGCAGCTCACAGGGGGCGCGGGACTACACCTTC. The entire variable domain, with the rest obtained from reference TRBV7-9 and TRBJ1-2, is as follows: DTGVSQNPRHKITKRGQNVTFRCDPISEHNRLYWYRQTLGQGPEFLTYFQNEAQLEKSRLLSDRFSAERPKGSFSTLEIQRTEQGDSAMYLCASSSQGARDYTFGSGTRLTVV.